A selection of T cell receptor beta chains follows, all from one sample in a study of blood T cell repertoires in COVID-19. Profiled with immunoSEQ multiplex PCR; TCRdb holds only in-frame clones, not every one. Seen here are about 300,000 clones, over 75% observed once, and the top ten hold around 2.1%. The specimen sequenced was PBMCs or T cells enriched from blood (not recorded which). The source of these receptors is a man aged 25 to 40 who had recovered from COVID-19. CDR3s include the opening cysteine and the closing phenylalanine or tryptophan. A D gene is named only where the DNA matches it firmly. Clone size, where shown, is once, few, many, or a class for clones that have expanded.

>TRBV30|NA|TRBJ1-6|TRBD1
TGTGCCTGGAAACGGTTTACAGGGGAGGACGGTTCACCCCTCCACTTT
CAWKRFTGEDGSPLHF
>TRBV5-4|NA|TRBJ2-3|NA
TGTGCCAGCAGCTTGCTTGGAGATAGCACAGATACGCAGTATTTT
CASSLLGDSTDTQYF
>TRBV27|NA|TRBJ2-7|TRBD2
TGTGCCAGCAGTTTGGGGACTATTGGGGGGGTAGAGCAGTACTTC
CASSLGTIGGVEQYF
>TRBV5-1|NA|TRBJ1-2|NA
TGCGCCAGCAGCTTGATGGGTTCCGGGTATGGCTACACCTTC
CASSLMGSGYGYTF
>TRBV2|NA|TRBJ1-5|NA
TGTGCCAGCAGTGAATCCAGGAATAGCAATCAGCCCCAGCATTTT
CASSESRNSNQPQHF
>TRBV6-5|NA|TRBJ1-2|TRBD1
TGTGCCAGCAGGCGACAGGGGTTTAACTATGGCTACACCTTC
CASRRQGFNYGYTF
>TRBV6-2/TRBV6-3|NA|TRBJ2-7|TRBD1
TGTGCCAGCAGCTGGGACAGTTCCTACGAGCAGTACTTC
CASSWDSSYEQYF
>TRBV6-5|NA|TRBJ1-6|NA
TGTGCCAGCACCCAAGCGTCGGGGGACTTCCTCCACTTT
CASTQASGDFLHF
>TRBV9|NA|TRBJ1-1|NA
TGTGCCAGCAGCGGGGGACTGATGAACACTGAAGCTTTCTTT
CASSGGLMNTEAFF
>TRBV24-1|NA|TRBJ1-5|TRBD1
TGTGCCACCAGTGCGGCAGGGGGTCAGCCCCAGCATTTT
CATSAAGGQPQHF
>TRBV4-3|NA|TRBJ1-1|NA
TGCGCCAGCAGCCAATCGGGTGCGATGAACACTGAAGCTTTCTTT
CASSQSGAMNTEAFF
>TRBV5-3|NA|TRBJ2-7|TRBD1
TGTGCCAGATACGGGACAGGGCACTACGAGCAGTACTTC
CARYGTGHYEQYF
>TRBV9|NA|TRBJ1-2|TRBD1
TGTGCCAGCAGCGTAGCGTGGGACAGGGGTGGCTACACCTTC
CASSVAWDRGGYTF
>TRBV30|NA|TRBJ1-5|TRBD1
TGTGCCTGGAGGGGACAGGGGGTGAGCCAGCCCCAGCATTTT
CAWRGQGVSQPQHF
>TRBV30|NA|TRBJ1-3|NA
TGTGCCTGGGACACAGACTCTGGAAACACCATATATTTT
CAWDTDSGNTIYF
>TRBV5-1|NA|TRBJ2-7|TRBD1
TGCGCCAGCAGCTCCGGGACAGACATTACCTACGAGCAGTACTTC
CASSSGTDITYEQYF
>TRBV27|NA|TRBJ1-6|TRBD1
TGTGCCAGCGGACCCGGGACAGAAATGGTTAATTCACCCCTCCACTTT
CASGPGTEMVNSPLHF
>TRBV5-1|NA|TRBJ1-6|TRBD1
TGCGCCAGCAGCACCGGGACAGGAGGGGATTCACCCCTCCACTTT
CASSTGTGGDSPLHF
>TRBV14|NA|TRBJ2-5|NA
TGTGCCAGCAGCAACGGACCGGGACAAAGGGAGACCCAGTACTTC
CASSNGPGQRETQYF
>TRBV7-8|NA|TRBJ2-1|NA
TGTGCCAGCAGCGCGGGCTCCGCACACAATGAGCAGTTCTTC
CASSAGSAHNEQFF
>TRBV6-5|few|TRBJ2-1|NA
TGTGCCAGCAGTTCGCCGACTAGTTGGGGCCCCAATGAGCAGTTCTTC
CASSSPTSWGPNEQFF
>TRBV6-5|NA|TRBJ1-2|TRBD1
TGTGCCGCCCACCGCGGACAGGGGGATCTCTATGGCTACACCTTC
CAAHRGQGDLYGYTF
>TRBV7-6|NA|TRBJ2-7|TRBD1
TGTGCCAGCAGCCTCTCGGGACAGCCGAACGAGCAGTACTTC
CASSLSGQPNEQYF
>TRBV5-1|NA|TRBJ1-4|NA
TGCGCCAGCTCAAGGGCGGGGAATGAAAAACTGTTTTTT
CASSRAGNEKLFF
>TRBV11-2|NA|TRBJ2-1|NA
TGTGCCAGCCGGCGGGACGTAGTTCCTGAGCAGTTCTTC
CASRRDVVPEQFF
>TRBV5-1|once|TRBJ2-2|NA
TGCGCCAGCAGCTCCTCCGCGGATGCCGGGGAGCTGTTTTTT
CASSSSADAGELFF
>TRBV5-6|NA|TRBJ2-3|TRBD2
TGTGCCAGCAGCTTGGTCGCTAGCGGGGGCGTTTTCACAGATACGCAGTATTTT
CASSLVASGGVFTDTQYF
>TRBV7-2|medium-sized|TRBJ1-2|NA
TGTGCCAGCAGCCCGTCGGGGTACTCGCTAGCATCCAATGGCTACACCTTC
CASSPSGYSLASNGYTF